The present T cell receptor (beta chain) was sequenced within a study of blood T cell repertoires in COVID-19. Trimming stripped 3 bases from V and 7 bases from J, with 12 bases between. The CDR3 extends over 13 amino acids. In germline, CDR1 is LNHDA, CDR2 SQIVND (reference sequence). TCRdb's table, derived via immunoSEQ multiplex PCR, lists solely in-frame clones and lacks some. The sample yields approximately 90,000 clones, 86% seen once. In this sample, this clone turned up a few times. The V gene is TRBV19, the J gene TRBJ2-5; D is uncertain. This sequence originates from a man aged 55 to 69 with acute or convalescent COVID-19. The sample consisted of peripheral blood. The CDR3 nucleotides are TGTGCCAGTAGTATCTCTGGCTCCAGGACCCAGTACTTC. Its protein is CASSISGSRTQYF. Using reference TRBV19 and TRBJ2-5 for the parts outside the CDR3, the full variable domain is DGGITQSPKYLFRKEGQNVTLSCEQNLNHDAMYWYRQDPGQGLRLIYYSQIVNDFQKGDIAEGYSVSREKKESFPLTVTSAQKNPTAFYLCASSISGSRTQYFGPGTRLLVL.